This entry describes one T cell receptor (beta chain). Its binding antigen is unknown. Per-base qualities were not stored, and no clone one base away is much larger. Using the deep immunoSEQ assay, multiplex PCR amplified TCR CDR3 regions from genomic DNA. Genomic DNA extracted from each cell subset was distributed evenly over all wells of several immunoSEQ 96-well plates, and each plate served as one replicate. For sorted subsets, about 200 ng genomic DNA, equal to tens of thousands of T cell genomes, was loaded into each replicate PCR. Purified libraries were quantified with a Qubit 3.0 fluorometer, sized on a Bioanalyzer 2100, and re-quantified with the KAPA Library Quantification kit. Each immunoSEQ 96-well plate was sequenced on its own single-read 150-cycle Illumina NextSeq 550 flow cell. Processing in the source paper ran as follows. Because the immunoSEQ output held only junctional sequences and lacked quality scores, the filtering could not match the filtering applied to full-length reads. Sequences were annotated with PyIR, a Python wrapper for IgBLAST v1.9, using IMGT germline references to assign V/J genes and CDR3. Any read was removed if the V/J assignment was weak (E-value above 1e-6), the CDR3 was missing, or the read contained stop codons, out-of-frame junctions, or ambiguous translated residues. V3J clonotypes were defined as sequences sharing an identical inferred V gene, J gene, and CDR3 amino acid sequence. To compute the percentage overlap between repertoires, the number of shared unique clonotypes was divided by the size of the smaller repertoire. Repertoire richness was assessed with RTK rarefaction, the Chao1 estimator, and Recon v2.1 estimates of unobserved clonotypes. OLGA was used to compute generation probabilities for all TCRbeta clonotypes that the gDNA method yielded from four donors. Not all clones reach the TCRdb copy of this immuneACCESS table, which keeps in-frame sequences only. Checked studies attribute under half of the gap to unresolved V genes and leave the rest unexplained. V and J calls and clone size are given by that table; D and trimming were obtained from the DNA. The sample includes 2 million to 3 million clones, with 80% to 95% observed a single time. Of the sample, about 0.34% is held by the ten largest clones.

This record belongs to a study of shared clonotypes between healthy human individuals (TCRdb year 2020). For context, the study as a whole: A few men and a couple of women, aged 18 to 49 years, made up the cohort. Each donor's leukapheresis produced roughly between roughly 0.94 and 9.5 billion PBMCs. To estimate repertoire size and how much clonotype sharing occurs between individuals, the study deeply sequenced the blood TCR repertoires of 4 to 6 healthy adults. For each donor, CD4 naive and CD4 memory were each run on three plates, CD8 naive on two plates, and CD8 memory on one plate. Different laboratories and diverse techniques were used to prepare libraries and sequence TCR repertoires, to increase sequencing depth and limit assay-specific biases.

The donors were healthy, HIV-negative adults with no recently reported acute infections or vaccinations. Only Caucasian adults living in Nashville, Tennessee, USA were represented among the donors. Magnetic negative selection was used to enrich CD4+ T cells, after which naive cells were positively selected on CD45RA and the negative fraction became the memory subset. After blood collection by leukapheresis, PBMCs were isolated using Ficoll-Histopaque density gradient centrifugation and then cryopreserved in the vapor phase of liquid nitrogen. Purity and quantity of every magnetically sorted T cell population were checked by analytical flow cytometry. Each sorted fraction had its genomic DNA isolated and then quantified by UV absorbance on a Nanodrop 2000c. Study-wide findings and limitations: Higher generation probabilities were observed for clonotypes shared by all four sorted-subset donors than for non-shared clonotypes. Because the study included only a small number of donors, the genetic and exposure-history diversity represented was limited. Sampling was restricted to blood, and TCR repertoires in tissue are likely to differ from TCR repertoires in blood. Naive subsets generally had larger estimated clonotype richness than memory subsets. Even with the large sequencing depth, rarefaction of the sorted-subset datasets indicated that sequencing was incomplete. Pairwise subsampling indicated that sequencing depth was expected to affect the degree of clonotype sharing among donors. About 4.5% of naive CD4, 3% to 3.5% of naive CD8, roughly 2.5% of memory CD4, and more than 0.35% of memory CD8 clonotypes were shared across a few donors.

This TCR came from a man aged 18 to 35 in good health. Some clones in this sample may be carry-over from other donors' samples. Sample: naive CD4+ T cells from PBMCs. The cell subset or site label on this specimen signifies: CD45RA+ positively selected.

In nucleotide form, the sequence is TGTGCCTGGAGCTCAGGGGGACCCAATCAGCCCCAGCATTTT. It encodes CAWSSGGPNQPQHF. This sequence uses TRBV30 and TRBJ1-5, with 7 middle bases fitting TRBD1. Looking up the germline V gene (reference sequence) yields CDR1 GTSNPN and CDR2 SVGIG. From V the trimming removes 3 bases and from J it removes 3 bases, while the gene matches leave 5 bases of the junction unaccounted for. CDR3 length: 14 amino acids, cysteine to phenylalanine. Left in the record is the CDR3 DNA by itself, 42 bases read in frame from the first base.